This TCR beta chain was recovered during a study of Graves' ophthalmopathy and Graves' hyperthyroidism. Turning to the study itself: By definition, stable hyperthyroidism involved no ophthalmopathy within 18 months of follow-up. Study results and limitations: Appearing in blood as well were most expanded thyroid clonotypes above 0.001 frequency.

The TCR beta CDR3 regions underwent amplification from RNA transcripts. HTBI primers were employed in first-round RT-PCR, then a second-round multiplex PCR followed. TCRdb analysed the multiplex PCR reads with MiXCR anew, one entry per CDR3 protein. The sample includes more than 1,000,000 distinct CDR3 sequences, about 40% seen only once; the top ten take around 10%. A few counts support this clonotype. No antigen is known for it. Researchers turned away patients with other autoimmune diseases, uncontrolled infections, pregnancy or lactation. Orbital computed tomography, together with clinical symptoms, serum thyroxine, TRAb and thyroid ultrasound, was used for diagnosis. This CDR3 spans 17 amino acids. CDR1 and CDR2 (germline): LGHNA, YSLEER. V shed 0 bases and J 5 bases; nucleotides not matched to a gene: 7.

The TCR originated in an adult man with Graves' hyperthyroidism. Sequencing was done on a sample of peripheral blood or thyroid tissue (not recorded which). The chain carries TRBV4-3 and TRBJ1-6; 7 bases agree with TRBD1. The DNA for the CDR3 is TGCGCCAGCAGCCAAGATCCAGGGACAGTAAATAATTCACCCCTCCACTTT. Translating gives CASSQDPGTVNNSPLHF.